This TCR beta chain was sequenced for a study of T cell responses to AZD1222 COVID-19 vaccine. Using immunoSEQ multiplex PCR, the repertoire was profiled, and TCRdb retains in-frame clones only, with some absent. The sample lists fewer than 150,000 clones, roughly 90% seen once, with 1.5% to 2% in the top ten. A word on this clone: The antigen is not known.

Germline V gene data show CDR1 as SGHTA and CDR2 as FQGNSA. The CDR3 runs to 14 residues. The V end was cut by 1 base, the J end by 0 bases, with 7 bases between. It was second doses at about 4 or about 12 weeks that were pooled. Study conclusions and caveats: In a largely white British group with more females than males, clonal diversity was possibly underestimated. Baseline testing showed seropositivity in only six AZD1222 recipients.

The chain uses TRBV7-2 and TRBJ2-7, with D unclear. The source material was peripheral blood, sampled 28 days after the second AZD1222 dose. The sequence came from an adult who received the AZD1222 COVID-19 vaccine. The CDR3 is CASSLGGGSYEQYF. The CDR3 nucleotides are TGTGCCAGCAGCTTAGGGGGTGGCTCCTACGAGCAGTACTTC.